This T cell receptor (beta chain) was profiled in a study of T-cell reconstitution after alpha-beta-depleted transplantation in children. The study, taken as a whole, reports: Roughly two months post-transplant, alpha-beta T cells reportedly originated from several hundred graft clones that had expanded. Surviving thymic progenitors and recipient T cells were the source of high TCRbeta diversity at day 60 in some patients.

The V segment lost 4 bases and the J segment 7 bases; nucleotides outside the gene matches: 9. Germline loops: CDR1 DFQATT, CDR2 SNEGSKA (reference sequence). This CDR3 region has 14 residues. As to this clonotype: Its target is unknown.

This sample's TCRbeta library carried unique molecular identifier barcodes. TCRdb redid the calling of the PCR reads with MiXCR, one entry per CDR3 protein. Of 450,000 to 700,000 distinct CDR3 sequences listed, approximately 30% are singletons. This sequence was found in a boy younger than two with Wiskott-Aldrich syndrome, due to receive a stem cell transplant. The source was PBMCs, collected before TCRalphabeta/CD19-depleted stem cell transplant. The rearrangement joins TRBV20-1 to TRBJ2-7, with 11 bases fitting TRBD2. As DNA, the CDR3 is TGCAGTGCTACTCCGACTAGCGGGATGATGGAGCAGTACTTC. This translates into CSATPTSGMMEQYF.